This TCR beta chain was identified in a study of blood T cell repertoires in COVID-19 (dated by TCRdb to 2019 to 2021). Background on the whole study: Samples covering the acute and convalescent phases of COVID-19 were provided by collaborators in the United States, Italy and Spain. Sample metadata almost always included a de-identified subject ID, COVID-19 status, age in years and sex. Samples came from the ongoing ImmuneRACE study (first 160 participants) plus 1,254 subjects from 6 global collaborators. The material from the prospective study consisted of cDNA or gDNA derived from T cells, B-cell-depleted T cells, or PBMCs. The repertoires were made available in a free public database intended to serve as a resource for research on the immune response to SARS-CoV-2. Where available, HLA class I and class II types were taken from metadata supplied by the sample provider and were not determined by assay-based typing. Deeply sampled blood TCRbeta repertoires from subjects exposed to, actively infected with, or recovered from COVID-19 were included in the dataset. What the study reported, not specific to this receptor: How much clinical and demographic metadata was included differed by source and by participant, and the metadata was provided uncurated.

Remarks on this clone: The target of this receptor is not known. Nothing much larger sits one base from this clone, and base qualities are not available.

TCRbeta CDR3 regions were amplified from genomic DNA using the immunoSEQ Assay, a bias-controlled multiplex PCR. The authors' pipeline ran thus. The number of nucleated cells in each sample was estimated from the amplification of reference gene primers within the assay. To quantify the absolute abundance of each unique TCRbeta CDR3 rearrangement, sequence reads were collapsed and filtered. Productive Simpson clonality was computed per sample as the square root of Simpson's diversity index over productive rearrangements. TCRdb holds this immuneACCESS table with in-frame rearrangements only. Some clones are missing; in checked studies, unresolved V genes explain under half, and the rest has no known cause. The V and J calls and clone size are taken from that table; D and trimming were inferred from the DNA. The sample table lists approximately 330,000 clones, over 85% of them with a count of one. In total, the top ten clones hold about a tenth of the sample.

The germline V gene encodes CDR1 MNHEY and CDR2 SVGAGI. Trimming leaves V shorter by 10 bases and J shorter by 3 bases, with the junction holding 6 bases beyond the gene matches. Including cysteine and phenylalanine, the CDR3 has 13 amino acids. Solely the CDR3 DNA is kept, with 39 bases framed from the first base. Participants in the prospective study were enrolled through a virtual design, were aged roughly 18 to 100 years, and lived in roughly 24 United States geographic areas. In the prospective study, cohorts were assigned on the basis of participant-reported clinical history obtained from a screening survey and a study questionnaire. ImmuneRACE Cohort 3 recovered participants were defined by two consecutive negative NP/OP PCR tests, healthcare professional clearance, or symptom resolution. In the prospective study, mobile phlebotomists collected whole blood, serum and a nasopharyngeal or oropharyngeal swab from each participant. Prospective study participants could optionally give additional blood draws and questionnaires over an approximately 2-month period. Before DNA extraction, blood samples from the prospective study were shipped at room temperature or frozen.

This receptor chain uses TRBV6-5 and TRBJ2-7; 10 middle bases align to TRBD1. The sample consisted of PBMCs or T cells enriched from blood (not recorded which). This TCR derives from a woman in her twenties or thirties who had recovered from COVID-19. The DNA sequence is as follows: TGTGCCACCTTCGGGACAGGGGACTACGAGCAGTACTTC. The translation is CATFGTGDYEQYF.